This passage covers 31 T cell receptor beta chains from one sample sequenced in a study of CD8 T cells in Susac syndrome. RNA in amounts of about 0.5 to 1 ug was reverse transcribed with random hexamers. TCRdb reprocessed the immunoSEQ multiplex PCR reads with MiXCR, giving one entry per CDR3 protein. This sample has about 110,000 distinct CDR3 sequences; approximately 96% occur once, and the top ten carry approximately 0.092%. The sequencing sample was made of CD4+ T cells from PBMCs. The receptors shown here come from a human donor in good health.

The chain employs TRBV7-2 and TRBJ2-1; D is undetermined. The CDR3 is 12 amino acids. Trimming took off 5 bases at V and 10 bases at J, with 12 bases between the two ends. Germline values: CDR1 SGHTA, CDR2 FQGNSA. CDR3 coding DNA: TGTGCCAGCAGCACCGACCTGTCAGAGCAGTTCTTC. Protein product: CASSTDLSEQFF.

This rearrangement joins TRBV2 to TRBJ2-7; the match to TRBD2 covers 14 bases. V lost 9 bases to trimming and J lost 4 bases; unmatched junction nucleotides: 2. CDR1 is SNHLY, CDR2 FYNNEI, per germline. The CDR3 length is 13 residues. In DNA, the CDR3 is TGTGCCAGTGGGACTAGCGGGGGTTACGAGCAGTACTTC. This sequence encodes CASGTSGGYEQYF. The full variable domain, completed using reference TRBV2 and TRBJ2-7, is EPEVTQTPSHQVTQMGQEVILRCVPISNHLYFYWYRQILGQKVEFLVSFYNNEISEKSEIFDDQFSVERPDGSNFTLKIRSTKLEDSAMYFCASGTSGGYEQYFGPGTRLTVT.

The rearrangement links TRBV24-1 to TRBJ2-7; the D is unclear. Trimming took 11 bases from V and 2 from J, leaving 12 bases between them. Germline V gene data show CDR1 as KGHDR and CDR2 as SFDVKD. The CDR3 is made up of 12 amino acids. The CDR3 is CANPQATYEQYF. CDR3 in DNA: TGTGCCAATCCCCAGGCTACCTACGAGCAGTACTTC.

This chain joins TRBV3-1 and TRBJ1-5; D unclear. CDR3 size: 15 residues. Germline values: CDR1 LGHDT, CDR2 YNNKEL (reference sequence). V gave up 1 base and J gave up 0 bases, with 7 bases separating them. The CDR3 coding sequence is TGTGCCAGCAGCCAAGGGATCGATAGCAATCAGCCCCAGCATTTT. Protein product: CASSQGIDSNQPQHF. The full variable domain, completed using reference TRBV3-1 and TRBJ1-5, is DTAVSQTPKYLVTQMGNDKSIKCEQNLGHDTMYWYKQDSKKFLKIMFSYNNKELIINETVPNRFSPKSPDKAHLNLHINSLELGDSAVYFCASSQGIDSNQPQHFGDGTRLSIL.

The gene calls are TRBV12-3 or TRBV12-4 and TRBJ2-2; TRBD2 matches at 8 bases. V lost 5 bases and J lost 5; bases outside the gene matches: 7. The CDR3 runs 15 residues. The chain's CDR3 is CASSPRGGPTGELFF. The DNA for the CDR3 is TGTGCCAGCAGTCCCCGGGGGGGCCCGACCGGGGAGCTGTTTTTT.

The chain is built from TRBV5-6 and TRBJ2-7; D remains unclear. The length of the CDR3 is 14 residues. Germline CDR1 and CDR2: SGHDT and YYEEEE. Trimming shortened V by 1 base and J by 4 bases, and 12 bases separated the two germline ends. CDR3 nucleotide sequence: TGTGCCAGCAGCTTGCCCTCAACTACTTACGAGCAGTACTTC. It is translated as CASSLPSTTYEQYF.

The chain uses TRBV20-1 and TRBJ1-1; no reliable D call. This CDR3 is built from 16 residues. V lost 0 bases to trimming and J lost 0 bases, with 14 bases between them. The germline V gene encodes CDR1 DFQATT and CDR2 SNEGSKA (reference sequence). CDR3 loop: CSARDGGKGMNTEAFF. The CDR3 bases are TGCAGTGCTAGAGATGGAGGGAAGGGCATGAACACTGAAGCTTTCTTT.

CDR3: CASSPLLRGEGGYTF. The CDR3 DNA sequence: TGTGCCAGCAGCCCCCTATTACGAGGGGAGGGAGGCTACACCTTC. The gene calls are TRBV3-1 and TRBJ1-2; D perhaps matches TRBD1 (5 bases). This CDR3 contains 15 residues. In germline, CDR1 is LGHDT, CDR2 YNNKEL (reference sequence). V dropped 4 bases and J dropped 8 bases, with 20 bases sitting between them.

This clonotype is a singleton in its sample. J is TRBJ2-6 and V is TRBV19; 8 bases agree with TRBD1. The CDR3 extends over 17 amino acids. The trim removed 5 bases at V and 1 base at J, leaving 7 bases unmatched. Germline V gene sequence: CDR1 LNHDA, CDR2 SQIVND (reference sequence). In nucleotides, the CDR3 is TGTGCCAGTAGTTTCGGAACAGGGGGGTCTGGGGCCAACGTCCTGACTTTC. Translating it yields CASSFGTGGSGANVLTF.

The chain has TRBV18 and TRBJ2-1, with a possible D match to TRBD1 (6 bases). This CDR3 contains 15 residues. The germline V gene has CDR1 KGHSH and CDR2 LQKENI. Between the trimmed V and J ends, which lost 3 bases and 2 bases, there was a span of 11 bases. This chain's CDR3 is CASSPGQLTYNEQFF. In DNA form, the CDR3 reads TGTGCCAGCTCACCCGGACAGCTTACCTACAATGAGCAGTTCTTC.

The chain uses TRBV19 and TRBJ2-7, with 9 nucleotides matching TRBD1. Germline loops: CDR1 LNHDA, CDR2 SQIVND (reference sequence). The CDR3 spans 14 residues. Losses at the gene ends were 6 bases for V and 4 bases for J; bases not matched to a gene: 7. The CDR3 spells CASRSPGQGYEQYF. DNA of the CDR3: TGTGCCAGTAGATCTCCGGGACAGGGATACGAGCAGTACTTC.

The chain is built from TRBV3-1 and TRBJ2-2; perhaps TRBD2 as D (5 bases). Germline CDR1 reads LGHDT; CDR2 reads YNNKEL (reference sequence). Trimming shortened V by 4 bases and J by 4 bases, and 10 bases separated the two germline ends. This CDR3 is 14 amino acids long. The CDR3 spells CASSPQRVTGELFF. CDR3 coding DNA: TGTGCCAGCAGCCCCCAGAGGGTCACCGGGGAGCTGTTTTTT. The entire variable domain, with the rest obtained from reference TRBV3-1 and TRBJ2-2, is as follows: DTAVSQTPKYLVTQMGNDKSIKCEQNLGHDTMYWYKQDSKKFLKIMFSYNNKELIINETVPNRFSPKSPDKAHLNLHINSLELGDSAVYFCASSPQRVTGELFFGEGSRLTVL.

This clonotype was recorded only once. The chain carries TRBV29-1 and TRBJ2-2; TRBD2 agrees at 7 bases. The CDR3 runs 19 residues. The germline CDR1 and CDR2 sequences are SQVTM and ANQGSEA. The junction had 16 bases not matched to a gene; V was cut back by 0 bases and J by 3 bases. DNA for the CDR3: TGCAGCGTTGAAGATCGGGACTACGGAGCGGGGCCTTACACCGGGGAGCTGTTTTTT. This codes for CSVEDRDYGAGPYTGELFF.

The V call is TRBV12-3 or TRBV12-4, the J call TRBJ1-1; no reliable D call. This CDR3 has 15 residues. The germline V and J ends were trimmed by 1 base and 0 bases, with 9 bases remaining between them. This CDR3 reads CASSLEAGMNTEAFF. As DNA, the CDR3 is TGTGCCAGCAGTTTAGAAGCAGGTATGAACACTGAAGCTTTCTTT.

The chain recombines TRBV20-1 with TRBJ2-5, with TRBD1 identical over 9 bases. The V gene end was trimmed by 6 bases and the J gene end by 3 bases; junction bases not matched to a gene: 5. CDR1 is DFQATT and CDR2 is SNEGSKA in the germline V gene (reference sequence). CDR3 length: 13 residues. The CDR3 reads CSAPGTGKETQYF. CDR3 sequence (DNA): TGCAGTGCGCCCGGGACAGGGAAAGAGACCCAGTACTTC.

This sequence joins TRBV12-3 or TRBV12-4 and TRBJ2-7, with TRBD1 as a possible D gene (5 bases). Trimming shortened V by 1 base and J by 2 bases, and 18 bases separated the two germline ends. The CDR3 runs to 17 residues. CDR3 region: CASSLVPGVDSPYEQYF. The DNA for the CDR3 is TGTGCCAGCAGTTTAGTCCCGGGCGTAGACAGCCCCTACGAGCAGTACTTC.

The genes are TRBV19 and TRBJ1-1, with TRBD1 matching over 10 bases. The CDR3 sequence is 15 residues long. CDR1 LNHDA and CDR2 SQIVND come from the germline V gene (reference sequence). Trimming removed 3 bases from V and 7 bases from J; junction bases left unmatched: 8. The CDR3 DNA sequence: TGTGCCAGTAGTATGGTCGACAGGGGGCGCGTTGAAGCTTTCTTT. This gives the protein CASSMVDRGRVEAFF.

The V and J genes are TRBV2 and TRBJ1-5; TRBD1 matches at 10 bases. V shed 6 bases and J 5 bases; nucleotides not matched to a gene: 1. CDR3 length: 13 amino acids. CDR1 SNHLY and CDR2 FYNNEI come from the germline V gene. Here the CDR3 reads CASRGTGDQPQHF. For the CDR3, the DNA is TGTGCCAGCAGAGGGACAGGGGATCAGCCCCAGCATTTT.

V and J are TRBV19 and TRBJ2-2; D remains ambiguous. CDR1 and CDR2 (germline): LNHDA, SQIVND (reference sequence). The V end was cut by 3 bases, the J end by 12 bases, with 11 bases between. The CDR3 length is 12 residues. CDR3 sequence (DNA): TGTGCCAGTAGTATTAATATGAGGAAGCTGTTTTTT. Protein: CASSINMRKLFF.

This chain connects TRBV7-2 to TRBJ2-7; TRBD2 matches at 8 bases. Germline V gene lookup returns CDR1 SGHTA and CDR2 FQGNSA. With V trimmed by 3 bases and J by 5 bases, 9 bases remained unmatched. This CDR3 region has 15 residues. CDR3 residues: CASSFTGRVEDEQYF. Written as DNA, the CDR3 is TGTGCCAGCAGCTTTACCGGGAGGGTTGAAGACGAGCAGTACTTC.

J is TRBJ2-1 and V is TRBV12-3 or TRBV12-4; 9 nucleotides align to TRBD2. The CDR3 is made up of 15 amino acids. V lost 7 bases to trimming and J lost 6 bases; unmatched junction nucleotides: 10. The DNA for the CDR3 is TGTGCCAGCACCGGCCCAAGCGGGGGGTTCAATGAGCAGTTCTTC. It translates to CASTGPSGGFNEQFF.

This clonotype was seen only once. J is TRBJ2-2 and V is TRBV12-3 or TRBV12-4; tentative D call: TRBD1 (5 bases). The ends were cut back, 2 bases at V and 0 bases at J, with 16 bases in the middle. This CDR3 region has 18 residues. The CDR3 nucleotides are TGTGCCAGCAGTTTATCATTATGGGCAGGGACGAACACCGGGGAGCTGTTTTTT. Translating gives CASSLSLWAGTNTGELFF.

This sequence joins TRBV12-3 or TRBV12-4 and TRBJ1-1, with D possibly matching TRBD1 (6 bases). V was pared by 7 bases and J by 8 bases, with 14 bases between. The CDR3 covers 12 residues. CDR3 sequence: CASTFSDREAFF. In DNA, the CDR3 is TGTGCCAGCACCTTTTCTGACAGGGAAGCTTTCTTT.

The chain links TRBV28 to TRBJ2-7; D remains ambiguous. This CDR3 is built from 14 residues. From germline, CDR1 is MDHEN and CDR2 SYDVKM. Trimming stripped 5 bases from V and 7 bases from J, with 18 bases between. The CDR3 nucleotides are TGTGCCAGCAGTCCTTCCCCCCGGGTTAAGGAGCAGTACTTC. It encodes CASSPSPRVKEQYF.

The chain joins TRBV19 to TRBJ1-1, with unresolved D. CDR1 and CDR2 (germline): LNHDA, SQIVND (reference sequence). There are 15 residues in the CDR3. V shed 0 bases and J shed 0 bases, with 8 bases lying between them. CDR3 bases: TGTGCCAGTAGTATAGATCGGCAGCTGAACACTGAAGCTTTCTTT. Residues: CASSIDRQLNTEAFF.

The rearrangement joins TRBV4-1 to TRBJ1-5; D is unclear. The CDR3 consists of 17 residues. V was clipped by 0 bases and J by 3 bases, with 15 bases between them. Germline lookup yields CDR1 MGHRA and CDR2 YSYEKL. The CDR3 sequence is CASSQEEERAINQPQHF. CDR3 DNA: TGCGCCAGCAGCCAAGAAGAGGAACGGGCCATCAATCAGCCCCAGCATTTT.

This rearrangement joins TRBV3-1 to TRBJ2-7; the match to TRBD2 covers 12 bases. This CDR3 comprises 15 residues. The trim removed 4 bases at V and 3 bases at J, leaving 4 bases unmatched. Germline V gene data show CDR1 as LGHDT and CDR2 as YNNKEL (reference sequence). CDR3 residues: CASSPGLAGFYEQYF. DNA of the CDR3: TGTGCCAGCAGCCCCGGACTAGCGGGGTTCTACGAGCAGTACTTC.

The chain couples TRBV20-1 to TRBJ2-1; 9 positions agree with TRBD1. Germline V gives CDR1 DFQATT, CDR2 SNEGSKA (reference sequence). The CDR3 consists of 15 residues. The trim removed 2 bases at V and 7 bases at J, leaving 9 bases unmatched. CDR3: CSARSHRTGANEQFF. CDR3 sequence (DNA): TGCAGTGCTAGATCCCACCGGACAGGGGCGAATGAGCAGTTCTTC.

The J gene is TRBJ2-5, the V gene TRBV6-2 or TRBV6-3; a possible D gene is TRBD1 (6 bases). V lost 7 bases and J lost 6, with 9 bases in between. Per germline, CDR1 MNHEY and CDR2 SVGEGT. The CDR3 sequence is 11 residues long. The CDR3, as DNA: TGTGCCAGCACCAGGGGACAGACCCAGTACTTC. This gives the protein CASTRGQTQYF.

The rearrangement uses TRBV6-2 or TRBV6-3 and TRBJ2-7; 10 bases map to TRBD2. The V and J ends lost 6 bases and 3 bases, in that order; junction bases with no gene match: 5. Germline values: CDR1 MNHEY, CDR2 SVGEGT. The CDR3 sequence is 14 residues long. The DNA of the CDR3 is TGTGCCAGCAGCCCAACTAGCGGGATCTACGAGCAGTACTTC. The encoded protein is CASSPTSGIYEQYF.

J is TRBJ2-1 and V is TRBV20-1, with TRBD2 identical over 8 bases. V shed 0 bases and J 3 bases; nucleotides not matched to a gene: 4. The CDR3 is 15 amino acids. The germline CDR1 and CDR2 sequences are DFQATT and SNEGSKA (reference sequence). CDR3 sequence reads: CSARERLAFYNEQFF. The DNA of the CDR3 is TGCAGTGCTAGAGAGCGACTAGCGTTCTACAATGAGCAGTTCTTC.